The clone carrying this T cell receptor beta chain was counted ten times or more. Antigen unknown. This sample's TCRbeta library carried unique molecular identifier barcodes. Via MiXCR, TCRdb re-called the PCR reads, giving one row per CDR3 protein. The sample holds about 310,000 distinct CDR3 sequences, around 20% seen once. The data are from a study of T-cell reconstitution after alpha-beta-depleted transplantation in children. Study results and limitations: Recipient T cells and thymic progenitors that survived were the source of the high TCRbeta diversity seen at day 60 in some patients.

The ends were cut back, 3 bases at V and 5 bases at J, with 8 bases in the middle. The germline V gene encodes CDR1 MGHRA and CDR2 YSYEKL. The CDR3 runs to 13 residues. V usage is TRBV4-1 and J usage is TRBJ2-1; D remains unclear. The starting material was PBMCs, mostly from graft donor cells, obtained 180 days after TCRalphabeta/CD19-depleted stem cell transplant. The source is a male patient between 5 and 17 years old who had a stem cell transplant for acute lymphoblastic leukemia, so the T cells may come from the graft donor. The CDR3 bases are TGCGCCAGCAGCCAGCGCGGAAACAATGAGCAGTTCTTC. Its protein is CASSQRGNNEQFF.